This TCR beta chain was captured in a study of T cells in Graves' hyperthyroidism and ophthalmopathy. General study results and limits: Ophthalmopathy, which appeared later, was predicted by the model a median about 5.9 months before onset.

Trimming cost V 11 bases and J 4 bases, with 19 bases left between them. The germline CDR1 and CDR2 sequences are MNHNS and SASEGT. The CDR3 covers 14 residues. A remark on this clonotype: Its cognate antigen is unknown.

There were TCR beta CDR3 regions amplified from RNA transcripts. During a first-round RT-PCR of the TCR CDR3, the HTBI primer set was used. From the multiplex PCR reads, TCRdb called clonotypes with MiXCR, one entry per CDR3 protein. The sample records 600,000 to 650,000 distinct CDR3 sequences, around 20% being singletons. Ophthalmopathy in the patients scored at least 3 on Clinical Activity Score and at least 4 on NOSPECS grade, lasting under 3 months. Thyroid ultrasound, orbital computed tomography, clinical symptoms, and serum thyroxine and TRAb underpinned diagnoses. About 9.4 ml fresh peripheral blood yielded the PBMCs.

The sample comprised blood. The rearrangement joins TRBV6-1 to TRBJ2-3; D is unresolved. This TCR derives from a man aged 25 to 45 with Graves' ophthalmopathy. The CDR3 nucleotides read TGTGCCTCTATGTCTCTCCGAGACGCAGATACGCAGTATTTT. Protein product: CASMSLRDADTQYF.